The rows below give T cell receptor beta chains drawn from one sample of a study of cytomegalovirus exposure and HLA in healthy donors. Profiled with immunoSEQ multiplex PCR; TCRdb holds only in-frame clones, not every one. The sample holds roughly 120,000 clones, around three quarters seen once. Sequenced material: PBMCs. Every receptor here comes from a woman between 25 and 40 years old in good health and CMV-seronegative. Each CDR3 is given with its conserved first and last residue.

cdr3_aa: CASSFNVNTEAFF; j_call: TRBJ1-1; v_call: TRBV5-1
cdr3_aa: CASSQGLADSYEQYF; j_call: TRBJ2-7; v_call: TRBV4-1
cdr3_aa: CASKSQATSTDTQYF; j_call: TRBJ2-3; v_call: TRBV19
cdr3_aa: CASSQGQDYEQYF; j_call: TRBJ2-7; v_call: TRBV18
cdr3_aa: CASRPSRGNNQPQHF; j_call: TRBJ1-5; v_call: TRBV27
cdr3_aa: CASSLGQGNNQPQHF; j_call: TRBJ1-5; v_call: TRBV7-9
cdr3_aa: CASSYGAGGRNQPQHF; j_call: TRBJ1-5; v_call: TRBV6-6
cdr3_aa: CASSLALAGVTGELFF; j_call: TRBJ2-2; v_call: TRBV5-4
cdr3_aa: CAISDSTGGNTEAFF; j_call: TRBJ1-1; v_call: TRBV10-3
cdr3_aa: CAWSRQGNEKLFF; j_call: TRBJ1-4; v_call: TRBV30
cdr3_aa: CASRPFSGGNYNEQFF; j_call: TRBJ2-1; v_call: TRBV7-9
cdr3_aa: CAWRNAGQGGTGELFF; j_call: TRBJ2-2; v_call: TRBV30
cdr3_aa: CASTEGPAKVF; j_call: TRBJ1-4; v_call: TRBV19
cdr3_aa: CASSAPSGLVGTDTQYF; j_call: TRBJ2-3; v_call: TRBV6-1
cdr3_aa: CASSQDSGTGLYF; j_call: TRBJ2-7; v_call: TRBV4-3
cdr3_aa: CASRGGGGGYGYTF; j_call: TRBJ1-2; v_call: TRBV27
cdr3_aa: CASSLDGGLQPQHF; j_call: TRBJ1-5; v_call: TRBV5-1